Below, 9 T cell receptor beta chains from the same sample are listed, as sequenced in a study of siplizumab effects on memory and regulatory T cells. Assay used: immunoSEQ multiplex PCR; TCRdb lists only in-frame clones, some missing. This sample has around 110,000 clones, with around 94% found just once. Sample: non-Treg CD4+ T cells sorted from blood. Receptors originate from a human donor in good health.

This clone was recorded once. The chain has TRBV11-3 and TRBJ1-4; TRBD1 aligns across 8 bases. The CDR3 sequence is 17 residues long. The V segment lost 2 bases and the J segment 4 bases; nucleotides outside the gene matches: 9. CDR1 and CDR2 from the germline V gene are SGHNT and YENEEA. CDR3 amino acids: CASSLYRQGTSNEKLFF. CDR3 DNA: TGTGCCAGCAGCTTATATCGACAGGGGACGAGTAATGAAAAACTGTTTTTT.

J is TRBJ2-2 and V is TRBV12-5; 7 bases are shared with TRBD1. The V gene's germline CDR1 is LGHNT and CDR2 FRNRAP. V trimming: 6 bases; J trimming: 4 bases; junction bases outside the gene matches: 8. The CDR3 consists of 15 residues. The CDR3 coding sequence is TGTGCTAGTGGGAGGGGACAGATAACCACCGGGGAGCTGTTTTTT. Its protein product is CASGRGQITTGELFF.

The chain couples TRBV6-5 to TRBJ1-2; 8 bases agree with TRBD1. In germline, CDR1 is MNHEY, CDR2 SVGAGI. Germline trimming cut 6 bases from V and 7 bases from J; bases unmatched to any gene: 10. This CDR3 region has 14 residues. CDR3 residues: CASSRTGKDGGYTF. CDR3 in DNA: TGTGCCAGCAGCCGGACAGGGAAGGATGGTGGCTACACCTTC.

The V call is TRBV12-5, the J call TRBJ1-2; D call uncertain. V lost 1 base to trimming and J lost 8 bases, with 11 bases between them. Germline CDR1 and CDR2: LGHNT and FRNRAP. The CDR3 consists of 13 residues. The CDR3 is CASGLGQRGGYTF. CDR3 coding DNA: TGTGCTAGTGGTTTGGGCCAGAGAGGGGGCTACACCTTC.

The rearrangement joins TRBV21-1 to TRBJ2-3; the table's D call, TRBD2, has no DNA check behind it. TRBV21-1 is noted as a pseudogene. This CDR3 has 19 amino acids. The CDR3 DNA sequence: TGTGCCAGCAGCAATACGAGAGGCGGGGCACGATATAGCACAGATACGCAGTATTTT. Translated: CASSNTRGGARYSTDTQYF.

The chain joins TRBV4-1 to TRBJ2-5; D ambiguous. Trimming pared 3 bases from V and 0 bases from J, leaving 5 bases between. Germline-derived CDR1 and CDR2 are MGHRA and YSYEKL. This CDR3 spans 13 amino acids. CDR3: CASSQSDQETQYF. CDR3 in DNA: TGCGCCAGCAGCCAGTCTGACCAAGAGACCCAGTACTTC.

The CDR3 sequence: CASSGGLAGSYEQYF. For the CDR3, the DNA is TGTGCCAGCAGCGGTGGACTAGCGGGCTCCTACGAGCAGTACTTC. The V gene is TRBV9, the J gene TRBJ2-7; TRBD2 matches 11 bases. J gave up 0 bases and V 3 bases, and 2 bases lay outside the gene matches. The germline V gene encodes CDR1 SGDLS and CDR2 YYNGEE. The CDR3 length is 15 residues.

The chain combines TRBV7-3 with TRBJ2-5; D tentatively fits TRBD1 or TRBD2 (5 bases each). The CDR3 is 14 amino acids. Between the trimmed V and J ends, which lost 5 bases and 3 bases, there was a span of 13 bases. The germline V gene encodes CDR1 SGHTA and CDR2 FQGTGA. The CDR3 reads CASSPGTAKETQYF. CDR3 sequence (DNA): TGTGCCAGCAGCCCCGGGACGGCGAAAGAGACCCAGTACTTC.

The V call is TRBV18, the J call TRBJ2-7; 7 bases align to TRBD2. This CDR3 is 15 amino acids long. Trimming removed 3 bases from V and 7 bases from J; junction bases left unmatched: 12. CDR1 and CDR2 (germline): KGHSH, LQKENI. This CDR3 is CASSPNGGSAWEQYF. CDR3 DNA: TGTGCCAGCTCACCCAACGGGGGGTCTGCGTGGGAGCAGTACTTC.